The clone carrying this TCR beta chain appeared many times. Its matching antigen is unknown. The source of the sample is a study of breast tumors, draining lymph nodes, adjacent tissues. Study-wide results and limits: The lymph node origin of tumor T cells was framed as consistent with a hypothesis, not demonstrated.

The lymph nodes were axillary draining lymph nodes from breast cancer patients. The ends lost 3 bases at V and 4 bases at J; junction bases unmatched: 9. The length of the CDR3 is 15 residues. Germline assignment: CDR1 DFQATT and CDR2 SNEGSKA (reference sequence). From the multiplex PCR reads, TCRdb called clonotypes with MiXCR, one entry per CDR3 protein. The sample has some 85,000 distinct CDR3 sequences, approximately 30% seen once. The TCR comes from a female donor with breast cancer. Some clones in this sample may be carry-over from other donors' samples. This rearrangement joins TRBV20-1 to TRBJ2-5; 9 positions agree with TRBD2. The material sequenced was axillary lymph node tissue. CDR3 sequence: CSASGGNSGRETQYF. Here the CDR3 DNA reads TGCAGTGCTAGTGGGGGTAATAGCGGGAGAGAGACCCAGTACTTC.